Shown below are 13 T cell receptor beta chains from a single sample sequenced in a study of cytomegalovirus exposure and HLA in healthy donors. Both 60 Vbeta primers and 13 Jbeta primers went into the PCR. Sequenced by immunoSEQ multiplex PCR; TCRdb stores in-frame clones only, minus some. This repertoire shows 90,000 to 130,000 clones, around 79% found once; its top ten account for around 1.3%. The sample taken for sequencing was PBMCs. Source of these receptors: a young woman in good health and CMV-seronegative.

The CDR3 sequence: CASSLWSSGGMGEQFF. DNA of the CDR3: TGTGCCAGCAGCTTATGGTCCAGCGGGGGGATGGGTGAGCAGTTCTTC. This chain connects TRBV11-2 to TRBJ2-1; 9 positions agree with TRBD2. This CDR3 region has 16 residues. V lost 2 bases, J lost 9 bases, and 11 bases stayed unmatched. CDR1 is SGHAT, CDR2 FQNNGV, per germline.

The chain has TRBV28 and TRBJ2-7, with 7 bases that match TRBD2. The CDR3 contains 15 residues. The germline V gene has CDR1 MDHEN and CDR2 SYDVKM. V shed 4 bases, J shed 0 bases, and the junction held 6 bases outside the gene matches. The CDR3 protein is CASSWGGVSSYEQYF. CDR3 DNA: TGTGCCAGCAGTTGGGGGGGGGTAAGCTCCTACGAGCAGTACTTC.

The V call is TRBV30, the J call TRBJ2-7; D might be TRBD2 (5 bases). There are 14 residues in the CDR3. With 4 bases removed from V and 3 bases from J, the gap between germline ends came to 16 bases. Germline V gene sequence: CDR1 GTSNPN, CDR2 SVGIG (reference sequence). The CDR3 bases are TGTGCCTGGAAGAGATCGGACTCACTCTACGAGCAGTACTTC. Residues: CAWKRSDSLYEQYF.

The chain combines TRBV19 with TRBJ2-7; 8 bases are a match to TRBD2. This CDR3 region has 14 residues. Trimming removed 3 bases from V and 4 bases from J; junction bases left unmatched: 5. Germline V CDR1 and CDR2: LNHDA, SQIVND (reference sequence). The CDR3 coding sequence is TGTGCCAGTAGTATCCCGGGAGGGCCGTACGAGCAGTACTTC. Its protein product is CASSIPGGPYEQYF. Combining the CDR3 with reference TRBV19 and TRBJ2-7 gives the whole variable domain DGGITQSPKYLFRKEGQNVTLSCEQNLNHDAMYWYRQDPGQGLRLIYYSQIVNDFQKGDIAEGYSVSREKKESFPLTVTSAQKNPTAFYLCASSIPGGPYEQYFGPGTRLTVT.

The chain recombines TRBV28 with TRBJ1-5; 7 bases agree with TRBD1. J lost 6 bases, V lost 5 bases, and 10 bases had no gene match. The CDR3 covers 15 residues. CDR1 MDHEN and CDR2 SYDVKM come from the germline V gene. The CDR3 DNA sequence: TGTGCCAGCAGTGAGAACCTAGGGGGCGGTCAGCCCCAGCATTTT. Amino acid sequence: CASSENLGGGQPQHF.

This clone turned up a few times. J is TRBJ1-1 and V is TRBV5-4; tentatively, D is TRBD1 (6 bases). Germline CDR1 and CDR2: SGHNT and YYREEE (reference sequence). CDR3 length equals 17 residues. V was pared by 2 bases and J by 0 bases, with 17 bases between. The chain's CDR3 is CASSFGPNRVMNTEAFF. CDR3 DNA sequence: TGTGCCAGCAGCTTTGGACCTAACAGGGTGATGAACACTGAAGCTTTCTTT.

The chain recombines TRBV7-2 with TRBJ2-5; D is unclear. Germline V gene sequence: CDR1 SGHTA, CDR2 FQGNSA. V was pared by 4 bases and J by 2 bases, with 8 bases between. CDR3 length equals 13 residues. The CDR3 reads CASSWLSQETQYF. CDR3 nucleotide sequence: TGTGCCAGCAGCTGGCTGTCACAAGAGACCCAGTACTTC.

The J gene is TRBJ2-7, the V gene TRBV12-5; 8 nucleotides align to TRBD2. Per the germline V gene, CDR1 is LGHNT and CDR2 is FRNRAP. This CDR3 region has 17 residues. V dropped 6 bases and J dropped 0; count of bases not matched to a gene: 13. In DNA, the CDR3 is TGTGCTAGTGGCACCCACTGGTTGCGGGAGGCCTCCTACGAGCAGTACTTC. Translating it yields CASGTHWLREASYEQYF. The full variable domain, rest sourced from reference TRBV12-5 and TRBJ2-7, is DARVTQTPRHKVTEMGQEVTMRCQPILGHNTVFWYRQTMMQGLELLAYFRNRAPLDDSGMPKDRFSAEMPDATLATLKIQPSEPRDSAVYFCASGTHWLREASYEQYFGPGTRLTVT.

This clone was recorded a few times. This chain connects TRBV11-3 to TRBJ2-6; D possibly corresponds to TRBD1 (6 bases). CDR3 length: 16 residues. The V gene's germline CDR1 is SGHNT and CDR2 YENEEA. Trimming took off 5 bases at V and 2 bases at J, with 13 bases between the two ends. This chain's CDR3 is CASSPGKGAGANVLTF. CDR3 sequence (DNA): TGTGCCAGCAGCCCAGGGAAGGGGGCTGGGGCCAACGTCCTGACTTTC.

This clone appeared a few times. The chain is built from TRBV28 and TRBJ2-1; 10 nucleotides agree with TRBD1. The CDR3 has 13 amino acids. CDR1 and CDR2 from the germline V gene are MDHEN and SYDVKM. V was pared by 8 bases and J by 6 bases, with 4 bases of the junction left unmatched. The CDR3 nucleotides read TGTGCCAGCTGGGACAGGGGAAGCAATGAGCAGTTCTTC. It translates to CASWDRGSNEQFF.

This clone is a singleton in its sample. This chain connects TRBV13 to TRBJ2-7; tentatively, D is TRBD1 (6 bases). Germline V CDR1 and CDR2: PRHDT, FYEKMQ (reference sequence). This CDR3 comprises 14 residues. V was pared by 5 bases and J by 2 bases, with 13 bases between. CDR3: CASSGRPGAYEQYF. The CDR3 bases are TGTGCCAGCAGCGGCAGACCAGGGGCCTACGAGCAGTACTTC.

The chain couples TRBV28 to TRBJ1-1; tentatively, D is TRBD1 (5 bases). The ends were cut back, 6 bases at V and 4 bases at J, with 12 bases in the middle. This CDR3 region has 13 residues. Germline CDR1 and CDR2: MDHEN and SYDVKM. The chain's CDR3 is CASRWGDVTEAFF. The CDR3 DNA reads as TGTGCCAGCAGATGGGGGGACGTCACTGAAGCTTTCTTT.

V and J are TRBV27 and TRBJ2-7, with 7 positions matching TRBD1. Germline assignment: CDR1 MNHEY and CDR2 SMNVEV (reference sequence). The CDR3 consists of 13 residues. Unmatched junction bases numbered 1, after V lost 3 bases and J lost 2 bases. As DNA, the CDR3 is TGTGCCAGCAGTTTGGGACAGACCTACGAGCAGTACTTC. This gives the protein CASSLGQTYEQYF.